The rows below give T cell receptor beta chains drawn from one sample of a study of T-cell reconstitution after alpha-beta-depleted transplantation in children. One entry per CDR3 protein results from TCRdb running MiXCR on the PCR reads. This table has about 500,000 distinct CDR3 sequences, 30% to 35% appearing once. The specimen comprised PBMCs from the stem cell graft donor, sampled from the stem cell graft. Receptor source: a human donor who donated a stem cell graft to a child with aplastic anemia. Both conserved end residues are part of each CDR3. The D gene is left open where the match is weak. Where a row states a size, it is once, few, many or the class of an expanded clone; other rows omit it.

few	TRBV5-1	NA	TRBJ1-1	CASSLTGGLTEAFF	TGCGCCAGCAGCTTGACCGGGGGGCTCACTGAAGCTTTCTTT
NA	TRBV29-1	NA	TRBJ2-7	CSVEDSSDYGQYF	TGCAGCGTTGAAGATTCCTCGGATTACGGGCAGTACTTC
few	TRBV24-1	NA	TRBJ1-1	CATSDSGTLRAFF	TGTGCCACCAGTGACTCCGGGACCTTGCGAGCTTTCTTT
few	TRBV5-4	TRBD2	TRBJ2-1	CASRESGSASGDEQFF	TGTGCCAGCAGAGAAAGCGGGAGCGCTTCCGGCGATGAGCAGTTCTTC
once	TRBV3-1	TRBD1	TRBJ2-2	CASSLYRDRATTGELFF	TGTGCCAGCAGCCTGTACCGGGACAGGGCTACCACCGGGGAGCTGTTTTTT
few	TRBV6-5	NA	TRBJ2-3	CASSYARTDTQYF	TGTGCCAGCAGTTACGCACGCACAGATACGCAGTATTTT
NA	TRBV12-3/TRBV12-4	NA	TRBJ1-3	CASSLGQGITQGLRNTIYF	TGTGCCAGCAGTTTAGGGCAGGGGATTACCCAGGGTCTTCGAAACACCATATATTTT
NA	TRBV12-3/TRBV12-4	NA	TRBJ2-1	CASSRSKTGYSYNEQFF	TGTGCCAGCAGTCGATCAAAAACAGGGTACTCCTACAATGAGCAGTTCTTC
few	TRBV6-4	TRBD2	TRBJ2-3	CASSDSSGAGWATQYF	TGTGCCAGCAGTGACTCGAGCGGGGCCGGCTGGGCTACGCAGTATTTT
NA	TRBV5-1	NA	TRBJ2-1	CASSSRDADEFF	TGCGCCAGCAGCAGCCGGGACGCTGACGAGTTCTTC
NA	TRBV5-1	NA	TRBJ1-1	CASSQTITGGYTEAFF	TGCGCCAGCAGCCAAACAATAACGGGGGGATACACTGAAGCTTTCTTT
NA	TRBV20-1	NA	TRBJ2-1	CSAELPAARLNEQFF	TGCAGTGCCGAGTTACCAGCGGCCCGTCTCAATGAGCAGTTCTTC
few	TRBV7-2	NA	TRBJ2-7	CASSLELIGTVYDQYF	TGTGCCAGCAGCTTAGAACTCATCGGGACGGTCTACGATCAGTACTTC
NA	TRBV20-1	NA	TRBJ2-2	CSAMDTGQLFF	TGCAGTGCTATGGATACAGGGCAGCTGTTTTTT
few	TRBV7-2	NA	TRBJ2-7	CASSLGFGVEQYF	TGTGCCAGCAGCTTAGGGTTCGGGGTCGAGCAGTACTTC
once	TRBV19	TRBD1	TRBJ1-2	CASSTWDSLRGTGYTF	TGTGCCAGCTCCACCTGGGACAGCCTTAGAGGAACGGGCTACACCTTC
NA	TRBV12-3/TRBV12-4	NA	TRBJ1-1	CASTAMNTEAFF	TGTGCCAGCACGGCCATGAACACTGAAGCTTTCTTT
few	TRBV5-1	NA	TRBJ1-3	CASSLSSQRGNTIYF	TGCGCCAGCAGCTTGAGTAGTCAGAGGGGAAACACCATATATTTT
few	TRBV27	TRBD1	TRBJ1-1	CASSRPTGGTFF	TGTGCCAGCAGTCGACCGACAGGGGGAACTTTCTTT
once	TRBV27	TRBD1	TRBJ1-2	CASRPGQGAGGYTF	TGTGCCAGCAGACCGGGACAGGGGGCAGGTGGCTACACCTTC
NA	TRBV2	NA	TRBJ2-5	CASKDGRETQYF	TGTGCCAGCAAGGACGGAAGGGAGACCCAGTACTTC
NA	TRBV19	NA	TRBJ1-2	CASSIGTVYGYTF	TGTGCCAGTAGTATAGGGACAGTCTATGGCTACACCTTC
NA	TRBV20-1	TRBD2	TRBJ2-1	CSATPSGRTNEQFF	TGCAGTGCTACCCCAAGCGGGAGAACGAATGAGCAGTTCTTC
NA	TRBV6-2/TRBV6-3	TRBD2	TRBJ2-4	CASSPSGTKNIQYF	TGTGCCAGCAGTCCCAGCGGGACCAAAAACATTCAGTACTTC
NA	TRBV4-3	NA	TRBJ1-4	CASSQEKRRQNEKLFF	TGCGCCAGCAGCCAAGAGAAACGGAGGCAGAATGAAAAACTGTTTTTT
few	TRBV20-1	NA	TRBJ2-1	CSALSRGAYNEQFF	TGCAGTGCACTCTCCAGGGGGGCCTACAATGAGCAGTTCTTC
few	TRBV7-2	TRBD2	TRBJ2-3	CASTLGLAGGTDTQYF	TGTGCCAGCACCCTAGGCCTAGCGGGAGGCACAGATACGCAGTATTTT
few	TRBV6-2/TRBV6-3	NA	TRBJ2-1	CASSPIPNEQFF	TGTGCCAGCAGCCCTATACCGAATGAGCAGTTCTTC
few	TRBV7-2	NA	TRBJ1-1	CASSLAWGGDTEAFF	TGTGCCAGCAGCTTAGCATGGGGGGGCGACACTGAAGCTTTCTTT
NA	TRBV20-1	NA	TRBJ2-1	CSASPISSYNEQFF	TGCAGTGCTAGTCCCATCAGCTCCTACAATGAGCAGTTCTTC
NA	TRBV24-1	TRBD2	TRBJ2-5	CATSDPSGTSGQETQYF	TGTGCCACCAGTGATCCTTCCGGGACTAGCGGCCAAGAGACCCAGTACTTC
few	TRBV13	TRBD2	TRBJ2-1	CASSSSAGVSRNEQFF	TGTGCCAGCAGCTCCTCAGCGGGGGTCAGCCGCAATGAGCAGTTCTTC
few	TRBV6-5	TRBD1	TRBJ1-5	CASSYYAPGQGSNQPQHF	TGTGCCAGCAGTTACTACGCCCCGGGACAGGGGAGCAATCAGCCCCAGCATTTT
few	TRBV4-3	TRBD2	TRBJ2-5	CASSQDRSGGGFQETQYF	TGCGCCAGCAGCCAAGACCGTAGCGGGGGAGGGTTCCAAGAGACCCAGTACTTC
NA	TRBV20-1	NA	TRBJ2-1	CSATPVAKAYNEQFF	TGCAGTGCTACCCCAGTGGCGAAAGCCTACAATGAGCAGTTCTTC
NA	TRBV19	NA	TRBJ2-2	CASSTQANTGELFF	TGTGCCAGTAGTACTCAGGCGAACACCGGGGAGCTGTTTTTT
few	TRBV12-3/TRBV12-4	TRBD2	TRBJ2-1	CASSYRTSGKDEQFF	TGTGCCAGCAGTTACCGGACTAGCGGGAAGGATGAGCAGTTCTTC
many	TRBV12-3/TRBV12-4	NA	TRBJ2-5	CASSWTQETQYF	TGTGCCAGCAGTTGGACTCAAGAGACCCAGTACTTC
NA	TRBV6-2/TRBV6-3	NA	TRBJ2-7	CASSYSTYEQYF	TGTGCCAGCAGTTACTCTACGTACGAGCAGTACTTC
NA	TRBV29-1	NA	TRBJ2-2	CSVEWAGTGELFF	TGCAGCGTTGAGTGGGCGGGCACCGGGGAGCTGTTTTTT
few	TRBV5-6	NA	TRBJ1-6	CASSLLWTNSPLHF	TGTGCCAGCAGCTTGTTGTGGACTAATTCACCCCTCCACTTT
NA	TRBV11-2	NA	TRBJ2-7	CASSLAGTGEQYF	TGTGCCAGCAGCTTAGCAGGGACGGGCGAGCAGTACTTC
NA	TRBV5-6	NA	TRBJ1-1	CASSHPWGRGNTEAFF	TGTGCCAGCAGTCATCCCTGGGGGCGGGGGAACACTGAAGCTTTCTTT
NA	TRBV28	TRBD2	TRBJ2-5	CASRLSGGETQYF	TGTGCCAGCAGGTTATCGGGAGGAGAGACCCAGTACTTC
NA	TRBV4-3	NA	TRBJ1-6	CASSQARTRDSPLHF	TGCGCCAGCAGCCAAGCGCGGACACGGGATTCACCCCTCCACTTT
NA	TRBV20-1	TRBD2	TRBJ2-1	CSAPILAGESYNEQFF	TGCAGTGCTCCCATCCTAGCGGGAGAGTCCTACAATGAGCAGTTCTTC
few	TRBV6-2/TRBV6-3	NA	TRBJ1-5	CASSRRGEPQHF	TGTGCCAGCAGCCGTCGGGGGGAGCCCCAGCATTTT
few	TRBV6-5	TRBD1	TRBJ2-7	CASSSTGGTYEQYF	TGTGCCAGCAGTTCGACAGGGGGCACCTACGAGCAGTACTTC
once	TRBV6-5	NA	TRBJ2-5	CASSSDSGAWETQYF	TGTGCCAGCAGTTCGGACAGCGGCGCCTGGGAGACCCAGTACTTC
NA	TRBV7-8	NA	TRBJ2-5	CASSWTAGQETQYF	TGTGCCAGCAGCTGGACCGCAGGCCAAGAGACCCAGTACTTC
NA	TRBV29-1	TRBD2	TRBJ2-1	CSGGTSVDEQFF	TGCAGCGGCGGGACTAGCGTTGATGAGCAGTTCTTC
few	TRBV6-5	NA	TRBJ1-1	CASSYPTARNTEAFF	TGTGCCAGCAGTTACCCGACAGCCCGGAACACTGAAGCTTTCTTT
few	TRBV20-1	TRBD1	TRBJ1-4	CSATTGREKLFF	TGCAGTGCCACGACAGGGCGGGAAAAACTGTTTTTT